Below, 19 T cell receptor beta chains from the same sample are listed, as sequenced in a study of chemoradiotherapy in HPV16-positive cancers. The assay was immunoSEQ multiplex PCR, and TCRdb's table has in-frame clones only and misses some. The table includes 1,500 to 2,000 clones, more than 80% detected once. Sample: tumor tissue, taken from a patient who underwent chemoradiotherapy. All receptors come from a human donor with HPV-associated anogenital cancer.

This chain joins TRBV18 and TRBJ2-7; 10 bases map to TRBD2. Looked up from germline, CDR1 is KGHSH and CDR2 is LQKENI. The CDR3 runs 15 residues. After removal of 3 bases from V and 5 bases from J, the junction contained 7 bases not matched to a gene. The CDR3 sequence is CASSPRATSGDEQYF. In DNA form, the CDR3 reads TGTGCCAGCTCACCTCGAGCCACTAGCGGGGACGAGCAGTACTTC.

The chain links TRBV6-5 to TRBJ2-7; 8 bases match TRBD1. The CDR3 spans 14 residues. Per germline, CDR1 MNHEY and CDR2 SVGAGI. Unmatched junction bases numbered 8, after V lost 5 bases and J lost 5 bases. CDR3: CASSEGQGLHEQYF. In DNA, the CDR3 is TGTGCCAGCAGTGAAGGACAGGGTCTGCACGAGCAGTACTTC.

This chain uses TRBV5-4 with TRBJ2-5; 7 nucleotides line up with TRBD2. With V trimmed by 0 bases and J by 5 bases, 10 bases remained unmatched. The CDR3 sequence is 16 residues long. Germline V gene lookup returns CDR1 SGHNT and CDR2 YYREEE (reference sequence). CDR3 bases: TGTGCCAGCAGCTTGGGTTCGGGAGGTGTTATGGAGACCCAGTACTTC. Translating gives CASSLGSGGVMETQYF.

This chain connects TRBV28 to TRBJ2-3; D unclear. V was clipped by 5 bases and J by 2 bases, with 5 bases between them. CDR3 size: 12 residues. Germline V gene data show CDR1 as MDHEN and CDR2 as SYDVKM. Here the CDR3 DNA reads TGTGCCAGCAGTCCCCACACAGATACGCAGTATTTT. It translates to CASSPHTDTQYF.

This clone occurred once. The CDR3: CASSLRTGVRIEQYF. CDR3 nucleotides: TGTGCCAGCAGCTTACGGACGGGAGTTCGGATCGAGCAGTACTTC. The V call is TRBV7-9, the J call TRBJ2-7, with D possibly matching TRBD2 (6 bases). Trimming stripped 2 bases from V and 6 bases from J, with 17 bases between. The CDR3 is 15 residues long. In germline, CDR1 is SEHNR, CDR2 FQNEAQ (reference sequence).

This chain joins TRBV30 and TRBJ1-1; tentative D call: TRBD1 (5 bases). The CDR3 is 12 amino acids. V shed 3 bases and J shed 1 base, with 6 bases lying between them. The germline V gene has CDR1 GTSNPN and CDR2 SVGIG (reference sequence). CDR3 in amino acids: CAWSRENTEAFF. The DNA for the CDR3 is TGTGCCTGGAGCAGGGAGAACACTGAAGCTTTCTTT.

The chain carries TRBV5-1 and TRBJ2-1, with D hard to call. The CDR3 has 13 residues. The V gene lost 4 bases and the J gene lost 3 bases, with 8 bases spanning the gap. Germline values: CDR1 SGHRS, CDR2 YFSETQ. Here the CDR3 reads CASSTPNYNEQFF. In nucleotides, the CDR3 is TGCGCCAGCAGCACACCTAACTACAATGAGCAGTTCTTC.

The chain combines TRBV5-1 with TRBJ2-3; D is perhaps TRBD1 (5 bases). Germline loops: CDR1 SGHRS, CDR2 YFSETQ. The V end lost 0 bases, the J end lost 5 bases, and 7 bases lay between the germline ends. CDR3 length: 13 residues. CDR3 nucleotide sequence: TGCGCCAGCAGCTTGGACCAGGGAGATACGCAGTATTTT. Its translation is CASSLDQGDTQYF.

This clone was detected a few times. DNA for the CDR3: TGTGCCATCAGTGAGTACGAGGGAGTGGTCACTGAAGCTTTCTTT. It encodes CAISEYEGVVTEAFF. This sequence joins TRBV10-3 and TRBJ1-1; D not resolved. This CDR3 has 15 residues. Germline lookup yields CDR1 ENHRY and CDR2 SYGVKD. Trimming shortened V by 1 base and J by 4 bases, and 13 bases separated the two germline ends.

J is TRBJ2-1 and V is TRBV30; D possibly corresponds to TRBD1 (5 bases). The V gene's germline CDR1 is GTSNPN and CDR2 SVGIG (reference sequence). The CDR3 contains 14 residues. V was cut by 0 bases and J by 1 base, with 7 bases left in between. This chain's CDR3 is CAWSVRVSYNEQFF. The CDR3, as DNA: TGTGCCTGGAGTGTCAGGGTATCCTACAATGAGCAGTTCTTC. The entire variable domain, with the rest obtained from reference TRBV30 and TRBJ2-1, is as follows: SQTIHQWPATLVQPVGSPLSLECTVEGTSNPNLYWYRQAAGRGLQLLFYSVGIGQISSEVPQNLSASRPQDRQFILSSKKLLLSDSGFYLCAWSVRVSYNEQFFGPGTRLTVL.

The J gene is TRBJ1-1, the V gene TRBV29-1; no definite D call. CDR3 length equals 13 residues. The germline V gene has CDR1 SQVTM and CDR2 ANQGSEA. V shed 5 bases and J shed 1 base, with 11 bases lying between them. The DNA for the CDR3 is TGCAGCGTTCAGGTTACACCGAACACTGAAGCTTTCTTT. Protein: CSVQVTPNTEAFF.

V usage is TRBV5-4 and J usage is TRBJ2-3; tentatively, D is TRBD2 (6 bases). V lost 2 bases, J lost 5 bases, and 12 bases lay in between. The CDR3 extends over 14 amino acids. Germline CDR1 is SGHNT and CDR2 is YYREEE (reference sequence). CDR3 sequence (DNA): TGTGCCAGCAGCTTCGGGGGTATTTTAGATACGCAGTATTTT. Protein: CASSFGGILDTQYF.

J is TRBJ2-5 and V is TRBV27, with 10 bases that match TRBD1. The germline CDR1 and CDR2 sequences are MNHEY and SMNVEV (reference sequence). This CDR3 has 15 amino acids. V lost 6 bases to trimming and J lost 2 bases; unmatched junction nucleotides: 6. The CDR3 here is CASSEGQGTQETQYF. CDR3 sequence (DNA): TGTGCCAGCAGCGAGGGACAGGGGACTCAAGAGACCCAGTACTTC.

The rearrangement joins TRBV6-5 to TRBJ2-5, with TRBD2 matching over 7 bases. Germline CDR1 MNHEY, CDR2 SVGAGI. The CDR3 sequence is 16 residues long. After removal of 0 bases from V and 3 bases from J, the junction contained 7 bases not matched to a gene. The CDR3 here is CASSYSPSGLKETQYF. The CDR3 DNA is TGTGCCAGCAGTTACTCGCCTAGCGGACTAAAAGAGACCCAGTACTTC.

The CDR3 protein is CASSISSTAVNEQFF. In DNA form, the CDR3 reads TGTGCCAGTAGTATTTCGTCGACAGCTGTGAATGAGCAGTTCTTC. The rearrangement uses TRBV19 and TRBJ2-1; the D gene is possibly TRBD1 (5 bases). The V gene lost 3 bases and the J gene lost 7 bases, with 16 bases spanning the gap. This CDR3 is 15 amino acids long. Germline V gives CDR1 LNHDA, CDR2 SQIVND (reference sequence).

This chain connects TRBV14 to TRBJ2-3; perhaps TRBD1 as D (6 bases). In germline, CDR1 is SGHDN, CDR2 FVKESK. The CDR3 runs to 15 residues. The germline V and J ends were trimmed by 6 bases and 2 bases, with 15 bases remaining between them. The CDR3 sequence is CASSQQGIYTDTQYF. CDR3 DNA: TGTGCCAGCAGTCAGCAGGGGATCTACACAGATACGCAGTATTTT.

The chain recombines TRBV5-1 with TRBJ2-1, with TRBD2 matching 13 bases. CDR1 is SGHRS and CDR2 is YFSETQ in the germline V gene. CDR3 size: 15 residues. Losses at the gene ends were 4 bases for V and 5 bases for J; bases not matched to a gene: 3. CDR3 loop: CASSRLAGGNNEQFF. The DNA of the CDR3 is TGCGCCAGCAGCCGACTAGCGGGAGGCAACAATGAGCAGTTCTTC.

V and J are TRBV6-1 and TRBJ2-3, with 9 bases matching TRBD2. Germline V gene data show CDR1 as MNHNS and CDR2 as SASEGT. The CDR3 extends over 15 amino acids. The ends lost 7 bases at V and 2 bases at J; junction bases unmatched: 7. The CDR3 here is CASTLTSGHTDTQYF. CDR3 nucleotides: TGTGCCAGCACGTTGACTAGCGGTCACACAGATACGCAGTATTTT.

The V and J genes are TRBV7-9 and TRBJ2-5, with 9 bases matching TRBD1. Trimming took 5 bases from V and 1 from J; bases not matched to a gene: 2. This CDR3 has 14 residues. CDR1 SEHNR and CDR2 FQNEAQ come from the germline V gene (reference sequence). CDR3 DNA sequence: TGTGCCAGCAGCACGGGACAGGGCCAAGAGACCCAGTACTTC. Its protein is CASSTGQGQETQYF.